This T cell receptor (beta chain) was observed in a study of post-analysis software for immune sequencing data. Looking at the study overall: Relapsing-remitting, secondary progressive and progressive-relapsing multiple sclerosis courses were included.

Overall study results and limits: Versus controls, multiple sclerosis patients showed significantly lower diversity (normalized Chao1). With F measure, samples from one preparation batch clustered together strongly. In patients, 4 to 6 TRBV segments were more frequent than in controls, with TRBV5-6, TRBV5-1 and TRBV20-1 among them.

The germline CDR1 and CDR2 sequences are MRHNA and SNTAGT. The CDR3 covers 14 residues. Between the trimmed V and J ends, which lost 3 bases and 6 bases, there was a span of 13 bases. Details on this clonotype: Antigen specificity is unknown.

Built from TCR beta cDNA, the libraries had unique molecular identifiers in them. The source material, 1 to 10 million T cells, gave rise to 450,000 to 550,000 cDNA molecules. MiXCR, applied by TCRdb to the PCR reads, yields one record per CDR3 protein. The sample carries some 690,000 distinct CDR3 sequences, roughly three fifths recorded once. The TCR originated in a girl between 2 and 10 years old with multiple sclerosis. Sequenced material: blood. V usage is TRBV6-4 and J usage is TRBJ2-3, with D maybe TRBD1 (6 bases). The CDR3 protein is CASSEGGQWDTQYF. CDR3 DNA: TGTGCCAGCAGTGAAGGTGGACAGTGGGATACGCAGTATTTT.